Below, 28 T cell receptor beta chains from the same sample are listed, as sequenced in a study of PD-1 blockade in classical Hodgkin lymphoma. TCRdb's table, derived via immunoSEQ multiplex PCR, lists solely in-frame clones and lacks some. The sample contains 45,000 to 60,000 clones, around 80% of which appear only once. Sample time point: cycle 4 day 1 (C4D1), after 5 to 7 weeks of nivolumab. Each patient experienced a relapse that followed autologous stem cell transplantation, and brentuximab vedotin exposure varied. The sample in question was peripheral blood mononuclear cells (PBMCs), obtained before the fourth cycle of nivolumab. These receptors all stem from a human donor with classical Hodgkin lymphoma.

This chain links TRBV5-1 with TRBJ1-4; TRBD1 matches 7 bases. Germline lookup yields CDR1 SGHRS and CDR2 YFSETQ. V shed 4 bases and J 5 bases; nucleotides not matched to a gene: 8. CDR3 length: 15 residues. The chain's CDR3 is CASSQDRPQNEKLFF. The CDR3 DNA reads as TGCGCCAGCAGCCAGGACAGGCCACAGAATGAAAAACTGTTTTTT.

This chain uses TRBV6-5 with TRBJ2-2; no definite D call. The CDR3 contains 14 residues. Germline V gene lookup returns CDR1 MNHEY and CDR2 SVGAGI. With 1 base removed from V and 4 bases from J, the gap between germline ends came to 7 bases. In nucleotides, the CDR3 is TGTGCCAGCAGTTACTTTGGCGGCACCGGGGAGCTGTTTTTT. Its protein is CASSYFGGTGELFF.

The chain links TRBV11-2 to TRBJ2-1; D is unclear. Germline V CDR1 and CDR2: SGHAT, FQNNGV. The CDR3 spans 13 residues. Between the trimmed V and J ends, which lost 0 bases and 6 bases, there was a span of 6 bases. CDR3 bases: TGTGCCAGCAGCTTAGATTCGGTCAATGAGCAGTTCTTC. Protein product: CASSLDSVNEQFF.

This chain links TRBV9 with TRBJ2-7; 7 bases map to TRBD1. Germline assignment: CDR1 SGDLS and CDR2 YYNGEE. CDR3 length: 13 amino acids. V was clipped by 0 bases and J by 7 bases; unmatched bases: 4. CDR3 in DNA: TGTGCCAGCAGCGTAGAGGGACAGCGGGAGCAGTACTTC. Amino acid sequence: CASSVEGQREQYF.

This clone was seen a few times. The sample has other DNA sequences that encode this CDR3 too. The V call is TRBV7-9, the J call TRBJ2-4; 9 positions agree with TRBD1. The CDR3 spans 16 residues. The germline gives CDR1 SEHNR, CDR2 FQNEAQ (reference sequence). V dropped 4 bases and J dropped 1; count of bases not matched to a gene: 5. The CDR3 loop reads CASSSQGARAKNIQYF. The CDR3 region has the DNA TGTGCCAGCAGCTCACAGGGGGCGAGGGCCAAAAACATTCAGTACTTC.

V is TRBV5-1 and J is TRBJ2-2, with D perhaps matching TRBD1 (6 bases). The length of the CDR3 is 16 residues. CDR1 SGHRS and CDR2 YFSETQ come from the germline V gene. The V end was cut by 0 bases, the J end by 5 bases, with 14 bases between. The CDR3 region is CASSLVFRGGTGELFF. CDR3 bases: TGCGCCAGCAGCTTGGTATTCAGGGGCGGGACCGGGGAGCTGTTTTTT.

This chain joins TRBV7-3 and TRBJ2-7, with unresolved D. In germline, CDR1 is SGHTA, CDR2 FQGTGA. Trimming pared 5 bases from V and 4 bases from J, leaving 21 bases between. The CDR3 spans 16 residues. The CDR3 loop is CASSPQGPLTSYEQYF. The CDR3 DNA follows: TGTGCCAGCAGCCCCCAAGGACCCCTGACCTCTTACGAGCAGTACTTC. Looking up the rest from reference TRBV7-3 and TRBJ2-7 gives the full variable domain: GAGVSQTPSNKVTEKGKYVELRCDPISGHTALYWYRQSLGQGPEFLIYFQGTGAADDSGLPNDRFFAVRPEGSVSTLKIQRTERGDSAVYLCASSPQGPLTSYEQYFGPGTRLTVT.

This chain connects TRBV6-1 to TRBJ1-2; D not certain. The ends were cut back, 4 bases at V and 4 bases at J, with 13 bases in the middle. The germline V gene encodes CDR1 MNHNS and CDR2 SASEGT. CDR3 size: 14 residues. CDR3 residues: CASSASPARYGYTF. CDR3 in DNA: TGTGCCAGCAGTGCATCTCCTGCTCGCTATGGCTACACCTTC.

This clone was observed a single time. This sequence joins TRBV5-1 and TRBJ2-1, with TRBD1 identical over 7 bases. Trimming cost V 0 bases and J 8 bases; bases outside gene matches: 5. CDR1 is SGHRS, CDR2 YFSETQ, per germline. The CDR3 has 14 residues. CDR3 amino acids: CASSLAQGWDEQFF. The CDR3 DNA follows: TGCGCCAGCAGCTTGGCACAGGGGTGGGATGAGCAGTTCTTC.

The V call is TRBV6-5, the J call TRBJ2-7, with D maybe TRBD1 (6 bases). This CDR3 comprises 14 residues. Germline V gene sequence: CDR1 MNHEY, CDR2 SVGAGI. V shed 10 bases and J shed 9 bases, with 25 bases lying between them. CDR3 sequence: CATPSGHTNTRQYF. In nucleotides, the CDR3 is TGTGCCACCCCGTCGGGACATACCAATACGAGGCAGTACTTC.

This chain links TRBV7-2 with TRBJ1-1; 9 bases are shared with TRBD1. The V segment lost 0 bases and the J segment 11 bases; nucleotides outside the gene matches: 10. The germline CDR1 and CDR2 sequences are SGHTA and FQGNSA. This CDR3 region has 15 residues. CDR3 region: CASSLARSGQGPAFF. The CDR3 DNA follows: TGTGCCAGCAGCTTAGCGAGGTCGGGACAGGGCCCTGCTTTCTTT.

The J gene is TRBJ2-7, the V gene TRBV5-4; D possibly corresponds to TRBD1 (5 bases). The CDR3 length is 12 residues. Per the germline V gene, CDR1 is SGHNT and CDR2 is YYREEE (reference sequence). V lost 0 bases and J 4 bases, leaving 5 bases between the germline ends. The CDR3 loop is CASSLDRYEQYF. CDR3 bases: TGTGCCAGCAGCTTGGACAGGTACGAGCAGTACTTC. The variable domain in full, completed from reference TRBV5-4 and TRBJ2-7, reads ETGVTQSPTHLIKTRGQQVTLRCSSQSGHNTVSWYQQALGQGPQFIFQYYREEENGRGNFPPRFSGLQFPNYSSELNVNALELDDSALYLCASSLDRYEQYFGPGTRLTVT.

The chain uses TRBV4-2 and TRBJ2-5; TRBD2 might be the D (6 bases). V lost 0 bases and J 5 bases, leaving 10 bases between the germline ends. CDR3 length: 14 residues. CDR1 and CDR2 (germline): LGHNA, YNFKEQ. The CDR3 DNA reads as TGTGCCAGCAGCCAAGATCGACTAGTGGAGACCCAGTACTTC. It codes for CASSQDRLVETQYF.

The rearrangement uses TRBV7-6 and TRBJ1-1, with D possibly being TRBD1 (5 bases). Between the trimmed V and J ends, which lost 5 bases and 0 bases, there was a span of 13 bases. The CDR3 totals 15 residues. Germline values: CDR1 SGHVS, CDR2 FNYEAQ. CDR3 DNA sequence: TGTGCCAGCAGCCTGGGACGGACGTTGAACACTGAAGCTTTCTTT. It yields the protein CASSLGRTLNTEAFF. Based on the CDR3 plus reference TRBV7-6 and TRBJ1-1, the full variable domain is GAGVSQSPRYKVTKRGQDVALRCDPISGHVSLYWYRQALGQGPEFLTYFNYEAQQDKSGLPNDRFSAERPEGSISTLTIQRTEQRDSAMYRCASSLGRTLNTEAFFGQGTRLTVV.

This clone was picked up a small number of times. The chain couples TRBV18 to TRBJ2-2, with a tentative D call TRBD1 (6 bases). The CDR3 is 15 residues long. Germline CDR1 and CDR2: KGHSH and LQKENI. Trimming pared 5 bases from V and 0 bases from J, leaving 10 bases between. For the CDR3, the DNA is TGTGCCAGCTCATCACAGGGTCCGAACACCGGGGAGCTGTTTTTT. Protein product: CASSSQGPNTGELFF.

V is TRBV25-1 and J is TRBJ2-2, with a weak D call TRBD1 (5 bases). The CDR3 sequence is 13 residues long. Per the germline V gene, CDR1 is MGHDK and CDR2 is SYGVNS. V was cut by 1 base and J by 6 bases, with 6 bases left in between. CDR3 sequence (DNA): TGTGCCAGCAGTGAATCAGGGCCCGGGGAGCTGTTTTTT. Its protein is CASSESGPGELFF.

The genes are TRBV14 and TRBJ1-4; 7 bases align to TRBD1. CDR3 size: 14 residues. The V gene's germline CDR1 is SGHDN and CDR2 FVKESK. V lost 7 bases, J lost 7 bases, and 9 bases stayed unmatched. The chain's CDR3 is CASNRAGGSEKLFF. As DNA, the CDR3 is TGTGCCAGCAACAGGGCAGGGGGTAGTGAAAAACTGTTTTTT.

V usage is TRBV9 and J usage is TRBJ2-1; no firm D call. The CDR3 totals 16 residues. Trimming cost V 0 bases and J 0 bases, with 10 bases left between them. CDR1 SGDLS and CDR2 YYNGEE come from the germline V gene. The CDR3 sequence: CASSVDVEVSYNEQFF. In nucleotides, the CDR3 is TGTGCCAGCAGCGTAGATGTCGAGGTCTCCTACAATGAGCAGTTCTTC.

The rearrangement joins TRBV6-1 to TRBJ2-7, with TRBD1 identical over 8 bases. J gave up 3 bases and V 5 bases, and 6 bases lay outside the gene matches. Germline loops: CDR1 MNHNS, CDR2 SASEGT. The CDR3 contains 14 residues. The CDR3 DNA reads TGTGCCAGCAGTCATCCCGGGACAGGCTACGAGCAGTACTTC. It specifies CASSHPGTGYEQYF.

This chain joins TRBV7-9 and TRBJ1-2; D remains unclear. The length of the CDR3 is 13 residues. In germline, CDR1 is SEHNR, CDR2 FQNEAQ (reference sequence). V lost 5 bases and J lost 6, with 13 bases in between. CDR3 DNA sequence: TGTGCCAGCAGCCCAGCCGGAAGAGATGGCTACACCTTC. Its protein is CASSPAGRDGYTF. Complete variable domain (other parts from reference TRBV7-9 and TRBJ1-2): DTGVSQNPRHKITKRGQNVTFRCDPISEHNRLYWYRQTLGQGPEFLTYFQNEAQLEKSRLLSDRFSAERPKGSFSTLEIQRTEQGDSAMYLCASSPAGRDGYTFGSGTRLTVV.

The gene calls are TRBV5-1 and TRBJ1-4; 9 nucleotides agree with TRBD1. The V gene end was trimmed by 4 bases and the J gene end by 2 bases; junction bases not matched to a gene: 9. Germline assignment: CDR1 SGHRS and CDR2 YFSETQ. The CDR3 spans 17 residues. The CDR3 loop is CASSAGLTGGTNEKLFF. For the CDR3, the DNA is TGCGCCAGCAGCGCGGGGCTGACAGGGGGGACTAATGAAAAACTGTTTTTT.

The chain uses TRBV5-5 and TRBJ2-6; D is possibly TRBD1 or TRBD2 (6 bases each). Looked up from germline, CDR1 is SGHKS and CDR2 is YYEKEE (reference sequence). V was trimmed by 2 bases and J by 8 bases, leaving 14 bases between them. The CDR3 contains 15 residues. For the CDR3, the DNA is TGTGCCAGCAGCTTAATGGGGGGCTCTACCAACGTCCTGACTTTC. It translates to CASSLMGGSTNVLTF.

The chain has TRBV27 and TRBJ2-7; D unclear. Per the germline V gene, CDR1 is MNHEY and CDR2 is SMNVEV (reference sequence). Between the trimmed V and J ends, which lost 2 bases and 6 bases, there was a span of 17 bases. This CDR3 spans 15 amino acids. CDR3 sequence reads: CASSLATAGQGEQYF. The DNA for the CDR3 is TGTGCCAGCAGTTTAGCTACGGCAGGTCAAGGCGAGCAGTACTTC.

By proportion, this clone is medium-sized. This sequence joins TRBV11-1 and TRBJ1-1; D remains ambiguous. This CDR3 is built from 14 residues. The ends were cut back, 1 base at V and 4 bases at J, with 10 bases in the middle. Germline CDR1 SGHAT, CDR2 FQDESV (reference sequence). CDR3 amino acids: CASSLGSLVTEAFF. CDR3 nucleotide sequence: TGTGCCAGCAGCTTAGGAAGCTTGGTCACTGAAGCTTTCTTT.

V usage is TRBV5-4 and J usage is TRBJ2-5, with 9 bases aligning to TRBD1. Trimming at V came to 4 bases and at J to 2 bases, leaving 6 bases not matched to a gene. The CDR3 length is 15 residues. Germline CDR1 and CDR2: SGHNT and YYREEE (reference sequence). CDR3 DNA sequence: TGTGCCAGCAGCCCGAGACAGGGGGGACAAGAGACCCAGTACTTC. Translating it yields CASSPRQGGQETQYF.

This rearrangement joins TRBV5-1 to TRBJ2-5; 7 nucleotides agree with TRBD1. CDR3 length equals 16 residues. Germline V lookup: CDR1 SGHRS, CDR2 YFSETQ. J was trimmed by 4 bases and V by 2 bases; bases with no gene match: 11. The CDR3 is CASSLMGTGASETQYF. In nucleotides, the CDR3 is TGCGCCAGCAGCTTAATGGGAACAGGGGCATCAGAGACCCAGTACTTC. Based on the CDR3 plus reference TRBV5-1 and TRBJ2-5, the full variable domain is KAGVTQTPRYLIKTRGQQVTLSCSPISGHRSVSWYQQTPGQGLQFLFEYFSETQRNKGNFPGRFSGRQFSNSRSEMNVSTLELGDSALYLCASSLMGTGASETQYFGPGTRLLVL.

V is TRBV7-9 and J is TRBJ2-5; no clear D. Per germline, CDR1 SEHNR and CDR2 FQNEAQ (reference sequence). The CDR3 has 11 amino acids. V was trimmed by 1 base and J by 7 bases, leaving 4 bases between them. The CDR3 sequence is CASSLETTQYF. DNA of the CDR3: TGTGCCAGCAGCTTAGAAACGACCCAGTACTTC.

This clone was observed a handful of times. The J gene is TRBJ2-7, the V gene TRBV27; D might be TRBD1 or TRBD2, each matching 5 bases. Germline-derived CDR1 and CDR2 are MNHEY and SMNVEV (reference sequence). Trimming took off 4 bases at V and 6 bases at J, with 19 bases between the two ends. The CDR3 extends over 15 amino acids. This CDR3 reads CASSYSGAITVEQYF. Written as DNA, the CDR3 is TGTGCCAGCAGTTACTCCGGGGCCATTACTGTCGAGCAGTACTTC.